These 8 T cell receptor beta chains were all obtained from the same sample, sequenced in a study of T cells in Graves' hyperthyroidism and ophthalmopathy (dated by TCRdb to about 2019). Library construction relied on multiplex PCR. Reads for this sample came from an Illumina HiSeq 2000. The TCR beta CDR3 regions were amplified from RNA transcripts. A first-round RT-PCR of the TCR CDR3 used the HTBI primer set with the Qiagen OneStep RT-PCR kit. TCRdb itself trimmed the public reads at Q25 with fastp, ran MiXCR and retained productive beta chains. When rows share a CDR3 protein, they turn into one entry using the most common DNA and genes. This sample is represented by 400,000 to 550,000 distinct CDR3 sequences; less than 25% of them were singletons. The top ten constitute approximately 11% of the sample. The sample was blood. The receptors come from a woman aged 30 to 39 with Graves' ophthalmopathy.

The V gene is TRBV12-3 or TRBV12-4, the J gene TRBJ1-3; 10 nucleotides line up with TRBD1. This CDR3 comprises 19 residues. Trimming took 2 bases from V and 3 from J; bases not matched to a gene: 13. The CDR3 sequence: CASSLMTFRDRGFGNTIYF. The CDR3 DNA reads as TGTGCCAGCAGTTTAATGACCTTCCGGGACAGGGGTTTTGGAAACACCATATATTTT.

V is TRBV27 and J is TRBJ1-5; a possible D gene is TRBD1 (6 bases). The V gene lost 5 bases and the J gene lost 9 bases, with 23 bases spanning the gap. Germline CDR1 MNHEY, CDR2 SMNVEV (reference sequence). The CDR3 runs to 16 residues. CDR3 residues: CASSRLGTTFLGPQHF. CDR3 nucleotide sequence: TGTGCCAGCAGTAGACTGGGGACAACCTTCCTTGGGCCCCAGCATTTT.

The V and J genes are TRBV5-1 and TRBJ1-1; TRBD1 matches at 8 bases. V shed 2 bases and J 1 base; nucleotides not matched to a gene: 7. The germline V gene encodes CDR1 SGHRS and CDR2 YFSETQ. The CDR3 has 16 residues. The CDR3 nucleotides are TGCGCCAGCAGCTTATCGACAGGGGAGGGGAACACTGAAGCTTTCTTT. Translation: CASSLSTGEGNTEAFF.

This clonotype appeared many times. In DNA, the CDR3 is TGTGCCAGCAGCTTAGTACGGGACAGGGGAGTCCCCTACGAGCAGTACTTC. It specifies CASSLVRDRGVPYEQYF. This chain uses TRBV7-2 with TRBJ2-7; the match to TRBD1 covers 10 bases. This CDR3 has 17 amino acids. Trimming at V came to 1 base and at J to 2 bases, leaving 8 bases not matched to a gene. Germline assignment: CDR1 SGHTA and CDR2 FQGNSA.

This clonotype was seen many times. This chain links TRBV27 with TRBJ2-7; D unresolved. Germline-derived CDR1 and CDR2 are MNHEY and SMNVEV (reference sequence). Between the trimmed V and J ends, which lost 4 bases and 3 bases, there was a span of 10 bases. The CDR3 runs 13 residues. CDR3 coding DNA: TGTGCCAGCAGTTCCTTGGACCACTACGAGCAGTACTTC. Its protein product is CASSSLDHYEQYF.

This clonotype was recorded many times. The chain recombines TRBV2 with TRBJ2-5, with 8 bases lining up with TRBD1. The length of the CDR3 is 16 residues. The germline CDR1 and CDR2 sequences are SNHLY and FYNNEI. Trimming took 1 base from V and 5 from J; bases not matched to a gene: 9. The CDR3 here is CASSEGTRGLRETQYF. In DNA, the CDR3 is TGTGCCAGCAGTGAAGGAACCAGGGGGCTAAGGGAGACCCAGTACTTC.

For this clonotype: Germline and junction disagree at one end, which may indicate a read error. CDR3 nucleotide sequence: TGTGCCAGCTCACCGGGACAGGGCCCCTACGAGCAGGACTTC. Amino acids: CASSPGQGPYEQDF. The chain carries TRBV27 and TRBJ2-7; 9 nucleotides agree with TRBD1. CDR1 is MNHEY and CDR2 is SMNVEV in the germline V gene (reference sequence). This CDR3 is 14 amino acids long.

This clonotype showed up many times. The gene calls are TRBV20-1 and TRBJ1-5; D is uncertain. The V end lost 3 bases, the J end lost 0 bases, and 12 bases lay between the germline ends. This CDR3 region has 15 residues. The germline gives CDR1 DFQATT, CDR2 SNEGSKA (reference sequence). CDR3 coding DNA: TGCAGTGCTAGTTACGGGGATTATAGCAATCAGCCCCAGCATTTT. Protein product: CSASYGDYSNQPQHF.